This TCR beta chain is from a study of early T cells in non-severe SARS-CoV-2 infection. For the study at large: Unpaired chains resulted from sequencing bulk RNA of unsorted whole blood. Whole-study results and caveats: Anti-spike CD8 specificities were favored by VDJdb matching, whose results missed private and CD4 specificities.

Ten or more counts support this clonotype. Its antigen is undetermined. TCRdb itself ran the 5' RACE reads through MiXCR, one entry per CDR3 protein. The data contain more than 20,000 distinct CDR3 sequences, 4% to 5.5% of them singletons. The CDR3 is 15 amino acids. The ends lost 5 bases at V and 3 bases at J; junction bases unmatched: 12. Germline assignment: CDR1 DFQATT and CDR2 SNEGSKA (reference sequence). The rearrangement uses TRBV20-1 and TRBJ1-2, with 7 bases matching TRBD1. Sequencing was carried out using whole blood. The clonotype was recovered from an adult who was a healthcare worker with PCR-confirmed SARS-CoV-2 infection or an uninfected control (not recorded which). CDR3 region: CSAPAPTGVYYGYTF. CDR3 in DNA: TGCAGTGCTCCCGCACCTACAGGGGTTTACTATGGCTACACCTTC.